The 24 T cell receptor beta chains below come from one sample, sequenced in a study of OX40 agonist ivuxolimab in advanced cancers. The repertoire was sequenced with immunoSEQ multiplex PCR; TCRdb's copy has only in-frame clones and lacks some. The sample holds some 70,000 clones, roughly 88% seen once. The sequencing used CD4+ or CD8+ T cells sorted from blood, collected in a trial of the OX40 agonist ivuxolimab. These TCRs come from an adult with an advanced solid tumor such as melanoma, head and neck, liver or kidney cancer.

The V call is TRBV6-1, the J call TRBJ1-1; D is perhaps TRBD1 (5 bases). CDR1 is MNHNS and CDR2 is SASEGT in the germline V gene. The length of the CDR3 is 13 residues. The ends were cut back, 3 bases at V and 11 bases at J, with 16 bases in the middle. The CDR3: CASSETPRQRAFF. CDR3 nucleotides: TGTGCCAGCAGTGAGACTCCTCGACAGCGGGCTTTCTTT.

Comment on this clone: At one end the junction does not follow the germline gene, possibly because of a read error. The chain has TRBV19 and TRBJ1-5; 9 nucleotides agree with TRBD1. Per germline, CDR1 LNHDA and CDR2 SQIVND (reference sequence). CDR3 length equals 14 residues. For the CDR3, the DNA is TGTGCCAGTAGGACGACAGGGGGACGTTCCGAGCTTTATTTT. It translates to CASRTTGGRSELYF.

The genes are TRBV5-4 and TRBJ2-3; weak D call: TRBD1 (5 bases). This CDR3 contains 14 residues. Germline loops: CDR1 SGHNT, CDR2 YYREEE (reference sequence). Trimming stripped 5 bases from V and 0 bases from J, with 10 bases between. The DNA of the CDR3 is TGTGCCAGCAGGACTGGGGCTAGCACAGATACGCAGTATTTT. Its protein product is CASRTGASTDTQYF.

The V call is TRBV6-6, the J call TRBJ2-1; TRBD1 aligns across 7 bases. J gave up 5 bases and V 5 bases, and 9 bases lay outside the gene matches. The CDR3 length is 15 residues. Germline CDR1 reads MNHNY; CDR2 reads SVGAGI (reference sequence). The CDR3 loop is CASSPTGSLNNEQFF. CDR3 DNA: TGTGCCAGCAGTCCGACAGGGTCGCTAAACAATGAGCAGTTCTTC.

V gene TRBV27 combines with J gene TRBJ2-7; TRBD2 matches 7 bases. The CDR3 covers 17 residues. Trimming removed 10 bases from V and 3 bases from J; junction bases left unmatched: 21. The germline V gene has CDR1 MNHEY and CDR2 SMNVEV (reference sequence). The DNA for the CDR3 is TGTGCCATAGTACAGGACCTAGCGGCGAAAGAGTACTACGAGCAGTACTTC. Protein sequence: CAIVQDLAAKEYYEQYF.

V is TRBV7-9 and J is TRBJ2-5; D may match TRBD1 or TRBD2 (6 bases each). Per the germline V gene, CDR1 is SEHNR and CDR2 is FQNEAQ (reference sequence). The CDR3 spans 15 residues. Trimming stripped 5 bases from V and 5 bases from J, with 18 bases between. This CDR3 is CASSPQGGGGETQYF. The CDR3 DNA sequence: TGTGCCAGCAGCCCGCAAGGGGGAGGAGGGGAGACCCAGTACTTC. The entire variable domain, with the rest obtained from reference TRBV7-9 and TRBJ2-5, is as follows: DTGVSQNPRHKITKRGQNVTFRCDPISEHNRLYWYRQTLGQGPEFLTYFQNEAQLEKSRLLSDRFSAERPKGSFSTLEIQRTEQGDSAMYLCASSPQGGGGETQYFGPGTRLLVL.

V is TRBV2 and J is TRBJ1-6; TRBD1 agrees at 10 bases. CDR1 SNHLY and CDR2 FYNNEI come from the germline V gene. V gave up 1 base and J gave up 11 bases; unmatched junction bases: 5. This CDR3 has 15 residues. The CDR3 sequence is CASSEEGQGRPPLHF. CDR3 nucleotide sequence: TGTGCCAGCAGTGAAGAGGGACAGGGGCGGCCACCCCTCCACTTT.

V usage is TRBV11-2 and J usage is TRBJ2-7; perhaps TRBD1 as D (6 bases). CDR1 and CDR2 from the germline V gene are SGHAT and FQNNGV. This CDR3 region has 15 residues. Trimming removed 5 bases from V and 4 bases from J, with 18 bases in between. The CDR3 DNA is TGTGCCAGCAGCCCATACCAGGGACAACGATACGAGCAGTACTTC. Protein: CASSPYQGQRYEQYF.

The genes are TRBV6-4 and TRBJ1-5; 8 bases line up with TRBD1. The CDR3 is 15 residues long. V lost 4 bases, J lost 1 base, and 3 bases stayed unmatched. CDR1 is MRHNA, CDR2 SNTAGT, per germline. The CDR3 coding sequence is TGTGCCAGCAGTGTGACAGGGGACAGCAATCAGCCCCAGCATTTT. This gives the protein CASSVTGDSNQPQHF.

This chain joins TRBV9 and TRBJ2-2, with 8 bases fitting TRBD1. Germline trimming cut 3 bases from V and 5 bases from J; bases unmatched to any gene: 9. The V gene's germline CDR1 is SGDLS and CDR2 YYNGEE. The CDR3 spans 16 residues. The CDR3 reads CASSAQGAGSTGELFF. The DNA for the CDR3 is TGTGCCAGCAGCGCTCAGGGGGCAGGGAGTACCGGGGAGCTGTTTTTT.

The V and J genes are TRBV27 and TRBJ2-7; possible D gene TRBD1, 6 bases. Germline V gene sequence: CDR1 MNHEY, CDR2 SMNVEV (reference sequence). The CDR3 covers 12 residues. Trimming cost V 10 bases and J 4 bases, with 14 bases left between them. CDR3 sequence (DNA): TGTGCCACAAAACAAGGGGGATACGAGCAGTACTTC. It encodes CATKQGGYEQYF.

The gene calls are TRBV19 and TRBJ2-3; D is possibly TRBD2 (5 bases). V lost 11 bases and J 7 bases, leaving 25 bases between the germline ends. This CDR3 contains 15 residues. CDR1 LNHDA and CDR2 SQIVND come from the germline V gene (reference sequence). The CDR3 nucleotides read TGTGCCCCCAGAATGCGGGCAAGAGTTCGACATACGCAGTATTTT. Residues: CAPRMRARVRHTQYF.

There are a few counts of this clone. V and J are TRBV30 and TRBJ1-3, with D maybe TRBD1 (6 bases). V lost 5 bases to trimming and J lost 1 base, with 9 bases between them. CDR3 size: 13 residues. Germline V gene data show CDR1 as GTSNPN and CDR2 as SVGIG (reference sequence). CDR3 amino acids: CAWLQGSGNTIYF. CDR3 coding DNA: TGTGCCTGGTTACAGGGATCTGGAAACACCATATATTTT.

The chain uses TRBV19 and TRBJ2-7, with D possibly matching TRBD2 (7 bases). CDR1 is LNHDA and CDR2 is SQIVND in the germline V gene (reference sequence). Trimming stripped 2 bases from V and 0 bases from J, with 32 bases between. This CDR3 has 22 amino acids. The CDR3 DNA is TGTGCCAGTAGTATAAAATCCGGAGGGGGGGGATTCCCGGAGGCAATCTCCTACGAGCAGTACTTC. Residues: CASSIKSGGGGFPEAISYEQYF.

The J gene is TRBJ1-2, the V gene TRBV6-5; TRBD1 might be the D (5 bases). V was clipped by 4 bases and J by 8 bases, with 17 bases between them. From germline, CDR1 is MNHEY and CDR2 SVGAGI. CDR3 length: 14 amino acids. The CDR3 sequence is CASSSTGDLLGYTF. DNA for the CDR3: TGTGCCAGCAGTTCCACGGGGGACCTTCTGGGCTACACCTTC.

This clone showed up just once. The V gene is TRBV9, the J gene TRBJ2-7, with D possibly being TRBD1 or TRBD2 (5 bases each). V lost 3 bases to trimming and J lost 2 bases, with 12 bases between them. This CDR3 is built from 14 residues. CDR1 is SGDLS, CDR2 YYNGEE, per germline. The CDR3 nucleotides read TGTGCCAGCAGCGGAAGGGACCCCGCCTACGAGCAGTACTTC. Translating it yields CASSGRDPAYEQYF.

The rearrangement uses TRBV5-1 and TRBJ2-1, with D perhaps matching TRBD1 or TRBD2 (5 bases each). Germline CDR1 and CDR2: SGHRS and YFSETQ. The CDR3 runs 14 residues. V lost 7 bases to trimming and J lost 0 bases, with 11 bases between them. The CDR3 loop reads CASHGADSYNEQFF. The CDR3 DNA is TGCGCCAGCCACGGGGCGGACTCCTACAATGAGCAGTTCTTC.

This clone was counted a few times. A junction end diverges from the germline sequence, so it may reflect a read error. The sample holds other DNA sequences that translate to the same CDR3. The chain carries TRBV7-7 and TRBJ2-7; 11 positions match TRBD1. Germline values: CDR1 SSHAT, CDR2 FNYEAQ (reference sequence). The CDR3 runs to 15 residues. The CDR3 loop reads CASSPDRGPSYEQYF. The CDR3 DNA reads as TGTGCTAGCAGCCCGGACAGGGGGCCCTCCTACGAGCAGTACTTC.

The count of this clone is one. The CDR3 reads CASSDQQRQTQYF. The CDR3 nucleotides read TGTGCCAGCAGTGATCAACAGAGACAGACCCAGTACTTC. The chain carries TRBV6-5 and TRBJ2-5; D is uncertain. The germline V and J ends were trimmed by 5 bases and 6 bases, with 13 bases remaining between them. Germline V gene data show CDR1 as MNHEY and CDR2 as SVGAGI. This CDR3 region has 13 residues.

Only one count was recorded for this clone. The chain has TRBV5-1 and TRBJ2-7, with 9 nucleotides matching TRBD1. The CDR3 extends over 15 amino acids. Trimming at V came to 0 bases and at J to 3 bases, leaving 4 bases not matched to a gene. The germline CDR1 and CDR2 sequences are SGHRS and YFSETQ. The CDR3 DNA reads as TGCGCCAGCAGCTTGGCCCAGGGACAGGGCTACGAGCAGTACTTC. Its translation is CASSLAQGQGYEQYF.

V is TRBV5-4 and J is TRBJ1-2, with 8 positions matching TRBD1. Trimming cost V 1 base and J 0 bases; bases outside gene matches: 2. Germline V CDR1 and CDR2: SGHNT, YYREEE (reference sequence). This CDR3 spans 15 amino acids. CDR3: CASSLKTGANYGYTF. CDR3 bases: TGTGCCAGCAGCTTGAAGACAGGGGCTAACTATGGCTACACCTTC.

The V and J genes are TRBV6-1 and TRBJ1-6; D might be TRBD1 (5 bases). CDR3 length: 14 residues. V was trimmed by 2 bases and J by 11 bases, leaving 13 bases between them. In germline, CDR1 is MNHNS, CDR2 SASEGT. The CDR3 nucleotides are TGTGCCAGCAGTGAATTGGACACCACAACACCCCTCCACTTT. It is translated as CASSELDTTTPLHF.

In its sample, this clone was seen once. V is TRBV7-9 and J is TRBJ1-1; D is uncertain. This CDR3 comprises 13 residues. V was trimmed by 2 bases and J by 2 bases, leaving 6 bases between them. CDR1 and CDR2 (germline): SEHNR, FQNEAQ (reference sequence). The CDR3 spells CASSLNINTEAFF. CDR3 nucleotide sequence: TGTGCCAGCAGCTTAAACATTAACACTGAAGCTTTCTTT.

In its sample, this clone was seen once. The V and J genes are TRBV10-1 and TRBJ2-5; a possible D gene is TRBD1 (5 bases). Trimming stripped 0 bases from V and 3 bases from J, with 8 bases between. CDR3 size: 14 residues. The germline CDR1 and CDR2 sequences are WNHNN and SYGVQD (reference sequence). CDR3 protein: CASSESPREETQYF. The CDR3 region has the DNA TGCGCCAGCAGTGAGTCGCCCAGGGAAGAGACCCAGTACTTC.